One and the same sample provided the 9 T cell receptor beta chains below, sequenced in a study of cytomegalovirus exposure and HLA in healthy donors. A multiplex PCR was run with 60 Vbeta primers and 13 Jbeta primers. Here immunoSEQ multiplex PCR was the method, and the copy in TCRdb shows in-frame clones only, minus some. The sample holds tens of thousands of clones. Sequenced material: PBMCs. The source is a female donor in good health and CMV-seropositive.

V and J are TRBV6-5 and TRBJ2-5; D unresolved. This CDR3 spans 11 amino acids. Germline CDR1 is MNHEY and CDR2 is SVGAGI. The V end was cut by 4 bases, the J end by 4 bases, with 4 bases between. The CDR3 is CASSSLETQYF. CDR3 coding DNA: TGTGCCAGCAGTTCCCTAGAGACCCAGTACTTC.

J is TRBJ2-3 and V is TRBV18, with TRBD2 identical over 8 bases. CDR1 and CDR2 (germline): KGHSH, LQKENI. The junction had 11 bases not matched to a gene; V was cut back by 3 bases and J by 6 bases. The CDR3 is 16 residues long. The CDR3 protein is CASSPQASGSADTQYF. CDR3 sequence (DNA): TGTGCCAGCTCACCCCAGGCGAGCGGGAGTGCTGATACGCAGTATTTT. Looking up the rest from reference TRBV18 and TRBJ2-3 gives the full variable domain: NAGVMQNPRHLVRRRGQEARLRCSPMKGHSHVYWYRQLPEEGLKFMVYLQKENIIDESGMPKERFSAEFPKEGPSILRIQQVVRGDSAAYFCASSPQASGSADTQYFGPGTRLTVL.

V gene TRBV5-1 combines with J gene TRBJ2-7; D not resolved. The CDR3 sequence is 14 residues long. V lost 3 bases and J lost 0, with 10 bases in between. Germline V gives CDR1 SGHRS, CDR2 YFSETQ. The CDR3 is CASSSAIHSYEQYF. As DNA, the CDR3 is TGCGCCAGCAGCTCCGCAATACACTCCTACGAGCAGTACTTC.

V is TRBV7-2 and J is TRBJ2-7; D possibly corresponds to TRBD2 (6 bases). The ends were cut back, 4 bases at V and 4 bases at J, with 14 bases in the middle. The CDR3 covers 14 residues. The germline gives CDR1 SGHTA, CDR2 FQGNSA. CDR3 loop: CASSSASGLYEQYF. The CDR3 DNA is TGTGCCAGCAGCTCGGCAAGCGGACTATACGAGCAGTACTTC.

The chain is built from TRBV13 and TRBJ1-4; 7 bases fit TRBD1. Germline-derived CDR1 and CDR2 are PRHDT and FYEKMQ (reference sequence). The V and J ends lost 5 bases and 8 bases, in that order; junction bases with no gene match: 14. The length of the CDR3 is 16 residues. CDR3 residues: CASSLQFGTANEKLFF. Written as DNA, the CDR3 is TGTGCCAGCAGCCTTCAGTTTGGGACAGCGAACGAAAAACTGTTTTTT. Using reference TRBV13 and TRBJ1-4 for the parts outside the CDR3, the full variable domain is AAGVIQSPRHLIKEKRETATLKCYPIPRHDTVYWYQQGPGQDPQFLISFYEKMQSDKGSIPDRFSAQQFSDYHSELNMSSLELGDSALYFCASSLQFGTANEKLFFGSGTQLSVL.

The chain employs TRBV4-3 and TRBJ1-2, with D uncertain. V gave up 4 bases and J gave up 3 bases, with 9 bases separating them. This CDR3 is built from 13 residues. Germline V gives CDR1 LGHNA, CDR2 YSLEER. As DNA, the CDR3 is TGCGCCAGCAGCCCGGACTTAGACTATGGCTACACCTTC. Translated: CASSPDLDYGYTF.

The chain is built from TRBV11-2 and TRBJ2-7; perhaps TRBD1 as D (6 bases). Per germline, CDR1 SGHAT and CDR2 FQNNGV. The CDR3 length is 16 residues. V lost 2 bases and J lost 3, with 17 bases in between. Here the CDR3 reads CASSLKSTGTLYEQYF. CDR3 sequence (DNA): TGTGCCAGCAGCTTAAAGTCTACAGGGACCCTCTACGAGCAGTACTTC.

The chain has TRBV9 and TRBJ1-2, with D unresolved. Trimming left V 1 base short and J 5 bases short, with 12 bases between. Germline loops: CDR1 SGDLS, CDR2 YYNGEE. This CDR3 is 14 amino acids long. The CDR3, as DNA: TGTGCCAGCAGCGTAACCGGGGTTGGGTATGGCTACACCTTC. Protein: CASSVTGVGYGYTF.

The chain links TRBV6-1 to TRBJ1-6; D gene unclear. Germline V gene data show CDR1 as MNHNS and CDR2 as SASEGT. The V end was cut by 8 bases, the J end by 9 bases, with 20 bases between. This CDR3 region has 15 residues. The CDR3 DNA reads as TGTGCCAGCCGGCCCGGGGAGGCGAGGAGTTCACCCCTCCACTTT. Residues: CASRPGEARSSPLHF.